The sequence of this TCR beta chain was determined in a study of read filtering for tumor transcriptome and immune sequencing. The V gene's germline CDR1 is MNHEY and CDR2 SVGAGI. V was pared by 0 bases and J by 5 bases, with 13 bases between. CDR3 length equals 15 residues. The library was built from 400 to 500 ng RNA with molecular barcoded adaptors for alpha/delta and beta/gamma chains. TCRdb used MiXCR to reprocess the reads, holding one entry per CDR3 protein. The profile shows about 86,000 distinct CDR3 sequences, approximately 13% of them singletons. Sequenced sample: a population of CD138-negative cells sorted from bone marrow. The rearrangement links TRBV6-5 to TRBJ2-5; either TRBD1 or TRBD2 may fit D (5 bases each). The sequence derives from a donor aged 40 or older with multiple myeloma. For the CDR3, the DNA is TGTGCCAGCAGTTACTCGAGGGCCAGGGCGGAGACCCAGTACTTC. Amino acid sequence: CASSYSRARAETQYF.